These 12 T cell receptor beta chains share one sample of origin, sequenced in a study of T-cell memory formation after mild COVID-19. Using its own MiXCR run on the 5' RACE reads, TCRdb lists one record per CDR3 protein. The repertoire has just over 400,000 distinct CDR3 sequences, more than 20% of them found once; the top ten carry 13%. The specimen was PBMCs or a T cell subset sorted from them (not recorded which). These receptors all stem from an adult woman who had mild COVID-19 (a few samples of this study predate the infection). Cell type and time point are not known.

The rearrangement links TRBV7-8 to TRBJ2-5; D may be TRBD1 (5 bases). With 1 base removed from V and 2 bases from J, the gap between germline ends came to 11 bases. This CDR3 is built from 15 residues. CDR1 SGHVS and CDR2 FQNEAQ come from the germline V gene. As DNA, the CDR3 is TGTGCCAGCAGCTTAGAGGCGCAGGGACAAGAGACCCAGTACTTC. It is translated as CASSLEAQGQETQYF.

This clonotype was found a few times. The chain employs TRBV5-1 and TRBJ2-7, with 7 bases that match TRBD1. The CDR3 loop spans 15 amino acids. J lost 2 bases, V lost 4 bases, and 9 bases had no gene match. Germline CDR1 SGHRS, CDR2 YFSETQ. CDR3 sequence (DNA): TGCGCCAGCAGCCCCACAGGGGTGTGGGCCTACGAGCAGTACTTC. This gives the protein CASSPTGVWAYEQYF.

The chain joins TRBV7-9 to TRBJ1-1; 7 nucleotides match TRBD1. Germline V CDR1 and CDR2: SEHNR, FQNEAQ (reference sequence). V was pared by 5 bases and J by 3 bases, with 9 bases of the junction left unmatched. There are 15 residues in the CDR3. CDR3 coding DNA: TGTGCCAGCAGCCCGTACAGGGGTAGAGACACTGAAGCTTTCTTT. Translating gives CASSPYRGRDTEAFF.

This clonotype has a handful of counts. V is TRBV30 and J is TRBJ2-2; D is unresolved. This CDR3 has 12 amino acids. The V and J ends lost 3 bases and 7 bases respectively, with 9 bases between them. Germline V lookup: CDR1 GTSNPN, CDR2 SVGIG (reference sequence). As DNA, the CDR3 is TGTGCCTGGAGGAGGTGGGGCGGGGAGCTGTTTTTT. Its translation is CAWRRWGGELFF. The variable domain in full, with the rest retrieved from reference TRBV30 and TRBJ2-2, is SQTIHQWPATLVQPVGSPLSLECTVEGTSNPNLYWYRQAAGRGLQLLFYSVGIGQISSEVPQNLSASRPQDRQFILSSKKLLLSDSGFYLCAWRRWGGELFFGEGSRLTVL.

This clonotype was recorded a few times. The J gene is TRBJ1-5, the V gene TRBV12-3 or TRBV12-4; 9 bases are a match to TRBD1. After removal of 3 bases from V and 7 bases from J, the junction contained 13 bases not matched to a gene. The length of the CDR3 is 17 residues. CDR3 residues: CASSFVGDRVGRQPQHF. The CDR3 DNA is TGTGCCAGCAGTTTCGTGGGGGACAGGGTAGGCAGGCAGCCCCAGCATTTT.

The chain has TRBV20-1 and TRBJ2-1, with 10 nucleotides matching TRBD2. Germline V gives CDR1 DFQATT, CDR2 SNEGSKA (reference sequence). The V segment lost 0 bases and the J segment 6 bases; nucleotides outside the gene matches: 5. This CDR3 is 15 amino acids long. The CDR3 is CSARDRTSGRNEQFF. DNA of the CDR3: TGCAGTGCTAGAGATAGGACTAGCGGACGCAATGAGCAGTTCTTC.

This clonotype was counted many times. The gene calls are TRBV3-1 and TRBJ2-3, with 8 bases that match TRBD2. The CDR3 is 16 amino acids. J was trimmed by 4 bases and V by 1 base; bases with no gene match: 7. The germline V gene encodes CDR1 LGHDT and CDR2 YNNKEL (reference sequence). The CDR3 DNA reads TGTGCCAGCAGCCAAGTTAGCGGGGTTTCGGCAGATACGCAGTATTTT. Amino acids: CASSQVSGVSADTQYF.

This clonotype has just a few counts. This chain links TRBV5-4 with TRBJ2-1, with D perhaps matching TRBD1 (5 bases). The CDR3 consists of 18 residues. The V gene's germline CDR1 is SGHNT and CDR2 YYREEE (reference sequence). V dropped 0 bases and J dropped 1 base, with 17 bases sitting between them. The chain's CDR3 is CASSLAVTRVLSYNEQFF. In nucleotides, the CDR3 is TGTGCCAGCAGCTTGGCCGTCACCAGGGTATTATCCTACAATGAGCAGTTCTTC.

The chain recombines TRBV5-8 with TRBJ2-1; 8 positions match TRBD1. The CDR3 totals 14 residues. The J segment lost 8 bases and the V segment lost 3 bases, leaving 7 bases of the junction unmatched. CDR1 is SGHTS, CDR2 YDEGEE, per germline. The CDR3 region is CASSWMTGEYEQFF. In DNA, the CDR3 is TGTGCCAGCAGCTGGATGACAGGGGAATATGAGCAGTTCTTC. Filled out from reference TRBV5-8 and TRBJ2-1, the complete variable domain reads EAGVTQSPTHLIKTRGQQATLRCSPISGHTSVYWYQQALGLGLQFLLWYDEGEERNRGNFPPRFSGRQFPNYSSELNVNALELEDSALYLCASSWMTGEYEQFFGPGTRLTVL.

This clonotype turned up a few times. V and J are TRBV6-5 and TRBJ2-7, with D possibly matching TRBD1 (5 bases). The germline V gene has CDR1 MNHEY and CDR2 SVGAGI. V dropped 2 bases and J dropped 6 bases, with 14 bases sitting between them. CDR3 length: 14 residues. The CDR3 here is CASSYVQSQGEQYF. CDR3 coding DNA: TGTGCCAGCAGTTACGTCCAGTCCCAGGGCGAGCAGTACTTC.

The chain is built from TRBV20-1 and TRBJ2-7, with TRBD2 identical over 7 bases. This CDR3 has 13 amino acids. The trim removed 4 bases at V and 2 bases at J, leaving 5 bases unmatched. Germline V gene sequence: CDR1 DFQATT, CDR2 SNEGSKA (reference sequence). CDR3 residues: CSAISREAYEQYF. DNA of the CDR3: TGCAGTGCTATTAGCCGGGAGGCCTACGAGCAGTACTTC.

This clonotype was detected only a few times. V and J are TRBV4-3 and TRBJ2-3; 7 bases fit TRBD2. Germline V CDR1 and CDR2: LGHNA, YSLEER. This CDR3 comprises 18 residues. Germline trimming cut 1 base from V and 2 bases from J; bases unmatched to any gene: 12. CDR3 sequence: CASSQVFRQGGPTDTQYF. CDR3 DNA sequence: TGCGCCAGCAGCCAAGTGTTTCGGCAGGGAGGGCCCACAGATACGCAGTATTTT.